This T cell receptor (beta chain) was sequenced for a study of shared clonotypes between healthy human individuals. Points on this clone: What it binds is unknown.

Using immunoSEQ multiplex PCR, the repertoire was profiled, and TCRdb retains in-frame clones only, with some absent. The repertoire holds around 1.1 million clones, with approximately 77% as singletons. Germline CDR1 SGHNT, CDR2 YYREEE (reference sequence). The length of the CDR3 is 12 residues. V lost 3 bases and J lost 4, with 4 bases in between. Regarding the study as a whole: Some clonotypes were shared by all four sorted-subset donors, while others were not shared. The non-shared ones had lower generation probabilities than the shared ones.

The chain recombines TRBV5-4 with TRBJ1-4; D not certain. Sequenced material: memory CD4+ T cells from PBMCs. Subset reported: CD45RA-negative fraction. This sequence was found in a man between 18 and 35 years old in good health. Some clones in this sample may be carry-over from other donors' samples. The CDR3 nucleotides are TGTGCCAGCAGCTACCTTAATGAAAAACTGTTTTTT. Its protein is CASSYLNEKLFF.